Listed here are 21 T cell receptor beta chains from one sample, sequenced in a study of beta chain features in type 1 diabetes. The isolated RNA, all of it, was reverse transcribed, so expressed TCRB transcripts were what got sequenced. The repertoire was sequenced with immunoSEQ multiplex PCR; TCRdb's copy has only in-frame clones and lacks some. The profile shows 500,000 to 700,000 clones, about 14% of them singletons. The material sequenced was naive CD4+ T cells from blood. The receptors were gathered from a man between 18 and 35 years old in good health.

The V gene is TRBV7-3, the J gene TRBJ2-1; a weak D match, TRBD2 (5 bases). This CDR3 region has 13 residues. Trimming removed 4 bases at V and 3 bases at J, with 7 bases between. Germline CDR1 is SGHTA and CDR2 is FQGTGA. CDR3 sequence (DNA): TGTGCCAGCAGCTCCAGCGGCTACAATGAGCAGTTCTTC. Translating it yields CASSSSGYNEQFF.

The sample holds a few counts of this clone. The CDR3 reads CASRPAYATNEKLFF. CDR3 nucleotide sequence: TGTGCCAGCAGACCAGCCTACGCAACTAATGAAAAACTGTTTTTT. The chain couples TRBV7-9 to TRBJ1-4; D unresolved. Trimming left V 6 bases short and J 0 bases short, with 11 bases between. The CDR3 length is 15 residues. Germline lookup yields CDR1 SEHNR and CDR2 FQNEAQ (reference sequence).

This rearrangement joins TRBV5-6 to TRBJ2-7; TRBD1 agrees at 9 bases. CDR1 SGHDT and CDR2 YYEEEE come from the germline V gene. Trimming removed 3 bases from V and 3 bases from J; junction bases left unmatched: 10. The CDR3 consists of 16 residues. This CDR3 is CASSSPGTGTFYEQYF. CDR3 sequence (DNA): TGTGCCAGCAGCTCCCCCGGGACAGGGACTTTCTACGAGCAGTACTTC.

The sample holds a few counts of this clone. The V gene is TRBV6-1, the J gene TRBJ2-3; 8 bases are a match to TRBD1. In germline, CDR1 is MNHNS, CDR2 SASEGT. The CDR3 covers 14 residues. With 6 bases clipped from V and 2 bases from J, the junction kept 4 bases outside the gene matches. In nucleotides, the CDR3 is TGTGCCAGCAGGAAACAGGGGGTCACAGATACGCAGTATTTT. Its protein is CASRKQGVTDTQYF.

V gene TRBV27 combines with J gene TRBJ2-7; 7 nucleotides align to TRBD1. V shed 0 bases, J shed 4 bases, and the junction held 12 bases outside the gene matches. The germline V gene encodes CDR1 MNHEY and CDR2 SMNVEV (reference sequence). CDR3 length equals 17 residues. CDR3 in amino acids: CASSLSNPTGASYEQYF. The CDR3 DNA sequence: TGTGCCAGCAGTTTATCCAACCCTACAGGGGCTAGTTACGAGCAGTACTTC.

V usage is TRBV5-1 and J usage is TRBJ1-6; 10 nucleotides line up with TRBD1. Germline lookup yields CDR1 SGHRS and CDR2 YFSETQ. The V gene end was trimmed by 3 bases and the J gene end by 8 bases; junction bases not matched to a gene: 5. The length of the CDR3 is 15 residues. The CDR3 spells CASSYTGTGDSPLHF. The CDR3 coding sequence is TGCGCCAGCAGCTATACCGGGACAGGGGATTCACCCCTCCACTTT.

A few counts support this clone. This chain links TRBV28 with TRBJ2-2; D unclear. The germline CDR1 and CDR2 sequences are MDHEN and SYDVKM. The CDR3 sequence is 16 residues long. Trimming cost V 3 bases and J 4 bases, with 15 bases left between them. The CDR3 region has the DNA TGTGCCAGCAGTTTGAACTCTCTACCCTTCACCGGGGAGCTGTTTTTT. It translates to CASSLNSLPFTGELFF.

This chain links TRBV28 with TRBJ2-1; weak D call: TRBD1 (6 bases). Germline lookup yields CDR1 MDHEN and CDR2 SYDVKM. V gave up 3 bases and J gave up 0 bases, with 12 bases separating them. The CDR3 has 16 residues. The CDR3 DNA is TGTGCCAGCAGTTTCCCAGGGGTCCCCTCCTACAATGAGCAGTTCTTC. Translated, it gives CASSFPGVPSYNEQFF.

The table lists this clone with a few counts. The V and J genes are TRBV5-4 and TRBJ1-2; 10 bases agree with TRBD1. Trimming at V came to 2 bases and at J to 12 bases, leaving 4 bases not matched to a gene. This CDR3 has 12 residues. The germline CDR1 and CDR2 sequences are SGHNT and YYREEE (reference sequence). The CDR3 coding sequence is TGTGCCAGCAGCTTACCGGGACAGGGGAACACCTTC. Translating gives CASSLPGQGNTF.

The chain combines TRBV7-9 with TRBJ2-7; TRBD2 might be the D (6 bases). Germline V gene data show CDR1 as SEHNR and CDR2 as FQNEAQ (reference sequence). The CDR3 runs 14 residues. V was pared by 3 bases and J by 5 bases, with 14 bases between. The CDR3 region has the DNA TGTGCCAGCAGCTTCCTGTCGGGAGCCGACGAGCAGTACTTC. It yields the protein CASSFLSGADEQYF. The full variable domain, rest sourced from reference TRBV7-9 and TRBJ2-7, is DTGVSQNPRHKITKRGQNVTFRCDPISEHNRLYWYRQTLGQGPEFLTYFQNEAQLEKSRLLSDRFSAERPKGSFSTLEIQRTEQGDSAMYLCASSFLSGADEQYFGPGTRLTVT.

This clone was counted only a few times. This sequence joins TRBV7-3 and TRBJ2-7; TRBD1 aligns across 9 bases. Per germline, CDR1 SGHTA and CDR2 FQGTGA. After removal of 2 bases from V and 5 bases from J, the junction contained 10 bases not matched to a gene. CDR3 length: 16 residues. This chain's CDR3 is CASSLSPGTGNHEQYF. The CDR3 DNA is TGTGCCAGCAGCTTATCCCCCGGGACAGGGAACCACGAGCAGTACTTC.

The genes are TRBV7-2 and TRBJ2-1; TRBD1 matches at 7 bases. The CDR3 length is 15 residues. Germline CDR1 is SGHTA and CDR2 is FQGNSA. V was clipped by 3 bases and J by 5 bases; unmatched bases: 7. This chain's CDR3 is CASSFPGQRNNEQFF. In DNA form, the CDR3 reads TGTGCCAGCAGCTTTCCGGGACAGAGAAACAATGAGCAGTTCTTC.

This clone was counted between two and nine times. The V and J genes are TRBV21-1 and TRBJ1-2; the listed D gene, TRBD1, was not tested against the DNA. TRBV21-1 is a pseudogene locus. The CDR3 runs to 18 residues. CDR3 region: CASSKVNGGTGSNYGYTF. In DNA, the CDR3 is TGTGCCAGCAGCAAAGTTAACGGGGGGACAGGGTCAAACTATGGCTACACCTTC.

The chain uses TRBV4-1 and TRBJ2-7, with 10 bases fitting TRBD1. Germline V lookup: CDR1 MGHRA, CDR2 YSYEKL. The CDR3 runs 15 residues. After removal of 0 bases from V and 4 bases from J, the junction contained 3 bases not matched to a gene. The CDR3 spells CASSQEADRGYEQYF. The CDR3 region has the DNA TGCGCCAGCAGCCAAGAAGCGGACAGGGGGTACGAGCAGTACTTC.

CDR3 nucleotide sequence: TGTGCCAGCAGCTTGAGGGAGGGGGCGGATGAGCAGTTCTTC. Its protein is CASSLREGADEQFF. J is TRBJ2-1 and V is TRBV5-4, with D perhaps given as TRBD1 or TRBD2 (7 bases each). Between the trimmed V and J ends, which lost 1 base and 8 bases, there was a span of 13 bases. Germline V gene lookup returns CDR1 SGHNT and CDR2 YYREEE (reference sequence). The CDR3 extends over 14 amino acids.

This clone has only a few counts. The chain uses TRBV5-1 and TRBJ2-7; 8 bases agree with TRBD1. CDR1 is SGHRS and CDR2 is YFSETQ in the germline V gene. The V segment lost 4 bases and the J segment 0 bases; nucleotides outside the gene matches: 6. CDR3 length: 15 residues. The CDR3 loop is CASSRGQGPSYEQYF. Written as DNA, the CDR3 is TGCGCCAGCAGCCGCGGACAGGGACCCTCCTACGAGCAGTACTTC.

This chain connects TRBV4-2 to TRBJ1-2; D uncertain. Germline lookup yields CDR1 LGHNA and CDR2 YNFKEQ. The CDR3 length is 14 residues. The ends were cut back, 1 base at V and 8 bases at J, with 14 bases in the middle. CDR3 DNA sequence: TGTGCCAGCAGCCAAGCGAGAAAGGACCGCGGCTACACCTTC. It translates to CASSQARKDRGYTF.

This clone has a handful of counts. This chain links TRBV5-1 with TRBJ2-5; 10 bases align to TRBD2. Germline CDR1 is SGHRS and CDR2 is YFSETQ. With V trimmed by 0 bases and J by 2 bases, 4 bases remained unmatched. This CDR3 spans 16 amino acids. CDR3 residues: CASSLASGGQQETQYF. CDR3 coding DNA: TGCGCCAGCAGCTTGGCTAGCGGGGGCCAGCAAGAGACCCAGTACTTC.

This clone appeared a few times. The chain links TRBV29-1 to TRBJ2-1; 8 bases are shared with TRBD2. Trimming at V came to 5 bases and at J to 0 bases, leaving 3 bases not matched to a gene. The CDR3 runs 14 residues. From germline, CDR1 is SQVTM and CDR2 ANQGSEA. CDR3 nucleotides: TGCAGCGTTTTAGCGGGAAGCTCCTACAATGAGCAGTTCTTC. Its translation: CSVLAGSSYNEQFF.

The chain employs TRBV21-1 and TRBJ1-1. TRBV21-1 is listed as a pseudogene. This CDR3 is built from 12 residues. The CDR3 nucleotides read TGTGCCAGCAGCAAAAGGGCTAATGAAGCTTTCTTT. Its translation is CASSKRANEAFF.

This chain uses TRBV11-2 with TRBJ2-1, with 8 bases matching TRBD2. The CDR3 is 15 amino acids. Unmatched junction bases numbered 8, after V lost 6 bases and J lost 4 bases. The germline V gene encodes CDR1 SGHAT and CDR2 FQNNGV. The chain's CDR3 is CASRDAGGLYNEQFF. In DNA, the CDR3 is TGTGCCAGCAGAGACGCGGGGGGCCTATACAATGAGCAGTTCTTC.